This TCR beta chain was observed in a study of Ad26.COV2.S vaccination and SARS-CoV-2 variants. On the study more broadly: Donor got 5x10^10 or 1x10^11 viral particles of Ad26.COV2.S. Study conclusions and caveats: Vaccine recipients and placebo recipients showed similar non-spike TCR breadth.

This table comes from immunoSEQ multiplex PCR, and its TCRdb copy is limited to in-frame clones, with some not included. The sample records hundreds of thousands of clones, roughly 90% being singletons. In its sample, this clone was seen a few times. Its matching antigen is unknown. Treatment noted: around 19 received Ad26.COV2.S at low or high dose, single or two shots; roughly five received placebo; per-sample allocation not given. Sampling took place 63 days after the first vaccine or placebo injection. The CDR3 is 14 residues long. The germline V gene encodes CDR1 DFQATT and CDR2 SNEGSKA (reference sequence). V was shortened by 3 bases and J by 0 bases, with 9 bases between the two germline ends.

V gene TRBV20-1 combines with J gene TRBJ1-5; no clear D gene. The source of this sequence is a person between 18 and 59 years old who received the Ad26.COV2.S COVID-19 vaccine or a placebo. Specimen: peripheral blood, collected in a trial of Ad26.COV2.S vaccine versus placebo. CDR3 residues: CSASVGVSNQPQHF. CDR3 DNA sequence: TGCAGTGCTAGTGTTGGCGTTAGCAATCAGCCCCAGCATTTT.